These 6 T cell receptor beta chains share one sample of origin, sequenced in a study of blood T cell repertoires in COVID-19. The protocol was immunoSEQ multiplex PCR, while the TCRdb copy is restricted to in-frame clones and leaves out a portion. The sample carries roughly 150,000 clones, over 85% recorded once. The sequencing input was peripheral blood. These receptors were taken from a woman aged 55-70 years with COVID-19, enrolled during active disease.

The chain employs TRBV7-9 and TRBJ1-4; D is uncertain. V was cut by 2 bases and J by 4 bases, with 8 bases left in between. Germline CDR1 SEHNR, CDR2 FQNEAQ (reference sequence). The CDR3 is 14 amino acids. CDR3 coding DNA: TGTGCCAGCAGCTTAAACAGAGTTAATGAAAAACTGTTTTTT. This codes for CASSLNRVNEKLFF. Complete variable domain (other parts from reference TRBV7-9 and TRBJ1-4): DTGVSQNPRHKITKRGQNVTFRCDPISEHNRLYWYRQTLGQGPEFLTYFQNEAQLEKSRLLSDRFSAERPKGSFSTLEIQRTEQGDSAMYLCASSLNRVNEKLFFGSGTQLSVL.

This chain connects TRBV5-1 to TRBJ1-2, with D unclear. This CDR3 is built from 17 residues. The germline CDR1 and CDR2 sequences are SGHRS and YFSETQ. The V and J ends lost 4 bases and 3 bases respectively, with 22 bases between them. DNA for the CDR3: TGCGCCAGCAGCCTAGCGGGGAGGGCCGTTATGGACTATGGCTACACCTTC. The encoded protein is CASSLAGRAVMDYGYTF. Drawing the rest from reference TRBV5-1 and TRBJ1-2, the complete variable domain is KAGVTQTPRYLIKTRGQQVTLSCSPISGHRSVSWYQQTPGQGLQFLFEYFSETQRNKGNFPGRFSGRQFSNSRSEMNVSTLELGDSALYLCASSLAGRAVMDYGYTFGSGTRLTVV.

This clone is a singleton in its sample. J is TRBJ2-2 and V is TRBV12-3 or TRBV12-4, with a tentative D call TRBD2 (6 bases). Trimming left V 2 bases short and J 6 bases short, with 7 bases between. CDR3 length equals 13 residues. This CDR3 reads CASSLWGAGELFF. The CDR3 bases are TGTGCCAGCAGTTTATGGGGGGCCGGGGAGCTGTTTTTT.

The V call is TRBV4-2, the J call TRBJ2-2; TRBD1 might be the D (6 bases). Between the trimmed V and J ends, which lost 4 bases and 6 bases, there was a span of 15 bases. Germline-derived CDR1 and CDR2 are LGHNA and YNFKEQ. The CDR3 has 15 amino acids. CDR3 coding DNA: TGTGCCAGCAGCCCGTCGACAGGAGCCGCCGGGGAGCTGTTTTTT. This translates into CASSPSTGAAGELFF.

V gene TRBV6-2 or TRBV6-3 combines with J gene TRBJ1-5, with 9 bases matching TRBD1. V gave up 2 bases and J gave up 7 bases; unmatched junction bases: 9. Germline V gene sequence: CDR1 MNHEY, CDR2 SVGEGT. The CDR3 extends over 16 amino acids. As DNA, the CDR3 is TGTGCCAGCAGTTACGTTCGGGACAGGGCTGGCCAGCCCCAGCATTTT. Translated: CASSYVRDRAGQPQHF.

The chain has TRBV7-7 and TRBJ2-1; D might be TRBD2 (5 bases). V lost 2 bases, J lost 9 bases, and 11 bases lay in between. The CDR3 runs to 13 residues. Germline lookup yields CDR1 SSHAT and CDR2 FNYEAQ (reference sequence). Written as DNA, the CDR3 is TGTGCCAGCAGCTTAAGGGCCGGGGTTGAGCAGTTCTTC. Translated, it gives CASSLRAGVEQFF. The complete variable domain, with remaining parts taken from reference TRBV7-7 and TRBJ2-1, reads GAGVSQSPRYKVTKRGQDVTLRCDPISSHATLYWYQQALGQGPEFLTYFNYEAQPDKSGLPSDRFSAERPEGSISTLTIQRTEQRDSAMYRCASSLRAGVEQFFGPGTRLTVL.